One sample yielded the 17 T cell receptor beta chains listed below, sequenced in a study of TIL therapy for anti-PD-1-resistant metastatic lung cancer. The libraries were made with immunoSEQ v3. Produced via immunoSEQ multiplex PCR; TCRdb's table is partial and in-frame only. The sample comprises 9,000 to 9,500 clones, roughly 70% of which are singletons, and more than 9.5% rests with the top ten. The sample's time point: pre-treatment sample, taken before nivolumab and TIL therapy. Most excised metastases sampled were pleural nodules or supraclavicular lymph nodes. Sequences were derived from tumor tissue, sampled at baseline. The source of these receptors is a person aged 25-85 years with non-small cell lung cancer.

This sequence joins TRBV14 and TRBJ1-1; a weak D match, TRBD1 (5 bases). The CDR3 loop spans 13 amino acids. From germline, CDR1 is SGHDN and CDR2 FVKESK. The V end lost 4 bases, the J end lost 4 bases, and 10 bases lay between the germline ends. The CDR3 DNA sequence: TGTGCCAGCAGCCGAGCGACAGTCACTGAAGCTTTCTTT. This encodes CASSRATVTEAFF.

This chain connects TRBV6-1 to TRBJ2-3; D is unresolved. The V gene lost 3 bases and the J gene lost 5 bases, with 3 bases spanning the gap. The CDR3 is 11 amino acids. The germline V gene encodes CDR1 MNHNS and CDR2 SASEGT. The CDR3 sequence is CASSEEDTQYF. The CDR3, as DNA: TGTGCCAGCAGTGAGGAAGATACGCAGTATTTT.

This clone qualifies as large. This rearrangement joins TRBV6-5 to TRBJ1-4; D perhaps matches TRBD1 (5 bases). The V gene's germline CDR1 is MNHEY and CDR2 SVGAGI. Deletions cut 6 bases from V and 1 base from J, with 12 bases between. This CDR3 is built from 15 residues. CDR3 sequence: CASSPAGGTNEKLFF. The CDR3 bases are TGTGCCAGCAGCCCCGCGGGGGGAACTAATGAAAAACTGTTTTTT.

The V and J genes are TRBV19 and TRBJ1-5; D unresolved. V lost 5 bases to trimming and J lost 9 bases, with 11 bases between them. The V gene's germline CDR1 is LNHDA and CDR2 SQIVND (reference sequence). There are 12 residues in the CDR3. DNA for the CDR3: TGTGCCAGTAGTCTACCGGTGGGGCCCCAGCATTTT. Protein product: CASSLPVGPQHF.

The rearrangement links TRBV18 to TRBJ1-2; D gene unclear. The V and J ends lost 2 bases and 4 bases respectively, with 14 bases between them. CDR1 is KGHSH, CDR2 LQKENI, per germline. The CDR3 extends over 15 amino acids. CDR3 in amino acids: CASSPNLQALYGYTF. Here the CDR3 DNA reads TGTGCCAGCTCACCAAATCTTCAGGCGCTCTATGGCTACACCTTC.

The gene calls are TRBV6-6 and TRBJ2-5; D unresolved. TRBJ2-7 matches the DNA end more closely, so the J call is doubtful. The CDR3 is 12 residues long. Germline CDR1 and CDR2: MNHNY and SVGAGI (reference sequence). As DNA, the CDR3 is TGTGCCAGCAGTTCCCAGGCGACCGAGCAGTACTTC. This codes for CASSSQATEQYF.

This rearrangement joins TRBV29-1 to TRBJ2-3; TRBD2 aligns across 7 bases. Losses at the gene ends were 3 bases for V and 7 bases for J; bases not matched to a gene: 7. The CDR3 is 13 amino acids. CDR1 is SQVTM and CDR2 is ANQGSEA in the germline V gene. The CDR3 sequence: CSVERGRGNTQYF. CDR3 DNA sequence: TGCAGCGTTGAGCGGGGGAGGGGAAATACGCAGTATTTT.

The chain combines TRBV5-1 with TRBJ1-3; 9 bases align to TRBD1. The V and J ends lost 4 bases and 4 bases, in that order; junction bases with no gene match: 6. Germline-derived CDR1 and CDR2 are SGHRS and YFSETQ. CDR3 length equals 15 residues. The CDR3 region has the DNA TGCGCCAGCAGCGGGAATACAGGGGGCGGAAACACCATATATTTT. It encodes CASSGNTGGGNTIYF.

V gene TRBV7-2 combines with J gene TRBJ2-7, with D maybe TRBD2 (5 bases). Trimming cost V 0 bases and J 5 bases, with 5 bases left between them. The germline CDR1 and CDR2 sequences are SGHTA and FQGNSA. The CDR3 consists of 12 residues. CDR3 nucleotide sequence: TGTGCCAGCAGCTTAGCGAGGGACGAGCAGTACTTC. Translating it yields CASSLARDEQYF.

The V call is TRBV4-2, the J call TRBJ2-1; TRBD2 agrees at 7 bases. In germline, CDR1 is LGHNA, CDR2 YNFKEQ. V lost 0 bases to trimming and J lost 8 bases; unmatched junction nucleotides: 10. There are 16 residues in the CDR3. CDR3 in amino acids: CASSQEGRGLYDEQFF. In DNA, the CDR3 is TGTGCCAGCAGCCAAGAAGGTCGGGGACTATACGATGAGCAGTTCTTC.

The chain employs TRBV11-2 and TRBJ1-6, with D possibly TRBD1 on 5 matching bases. The CDR3 is made up of 15 amino acids. The germline V gene encodes CDR1 SGHAT and CDR2 FQNNGV. Trimming left V 1 base short and J 7 bases short, with 11 bases between. DNA for the CDR3: TGTGCCAGCAGCTTAGGGGACGGGGAAAATTCACCCCTCCACTTT. Translating it yields CASSLGDGENSPLHF.

This CDR3 reads CASSLSNSGDQPQHF. CDR3 sequence (DNA): TGTGCCAGCAGTTTATCGAATTCAGGGGATCAGCCCCAGCATTTT. This chain connects TRBV27 to TRBJ1-5, with a tentative D call TRBD1 (6 bases). Germline lookup yields CDR1 MNHEY and CDR2 SMNVEV (reference sequence). With 0 bases removed from V and 5 bases from J, the gap between germline ends came to 11 bases. This CDR3 is 15 amino acids long.

The chain combines TRBV28 with TRBJ2-7; D is unresolved. The germline CDR1 and CDR2 sequences are MDHEN and SYDVKM. The CDR3 extends over 15 amino acids. The germline V and J ends were trimmed by 8 bases and 6 bases, with 23 bases remaining between them. The CDR3 is CASHGSRFLWGEQYF. CDR3 DNA: TGTGCCAGCCACGGATCGCGCTTTTTGTGGGGCGAGCAGTACTTC.

The chain combines TRBV9 with TRBJ2-7; TRBD2 aligns across 13 bases. V shed 4 bases and J 3 bases; nucleotides not matched to a gene: 7. The length of the CDR3 is 16 residues. CDR1 and CDR2 from the germline V gene are SGDLS and YYNGEE. The CDR3: CASSKGLAGVGYEQYF. The CDR3 DNA is TGTGCCAGCAGCAAAGGACTAGCGGGAGTAGGCTACGAGCAGTACTTC.

The V and J genes are TRBV19 and TRBJ1-2; 8 bases align to TRBD1. The trim removed 7 bases at V and 8 bases at J, leaving 9 bases unmatched. Per germline, CDR1 LNHDA and CDR2 SQIVND (reference sequence). The CDR3 runs 13 residues. The CDR3 loop reads CASNLAGGGGYTF. CDR3 sequence (DNA): TGTGCCAGTAACCTCGCAGGGGGCGGGGGCTACACCTTC.

This chain joins TRBV5-1 and TRBJ2-1, with 8 bases lining up with TRBD1. The CDR3 is 14 residues long. V shed 4 bases and J 7 bases; nucleotides not matched to a gene: 7. Germline-derived CDR1 and CDR2 are SGHRS and YFSETQ. The CDR3 coding sequence is TGCGCCAGCAGCGTGGGACAGGCTTGGAATGAGCAGTTCTTC. It yields the protein CASSVGQAWNEQFF. The full variable domain, with the rest looked up from reference TRBV5-1 and TRBJ2-1, is KAGVTQTPRYLIKTRGQQVTLSCSPISGHRSVSWYQQTPGQGLQFLFEYFSETQRNKGNFPGRFSGRQFSNSRSEMNVSTLELGDSALYLCASSVGQAWNEQFFGPGTRLTVL.

The rearrangement links TRBV4-3 to TRBJ2-2; 7 bases align to TRBD2. CDR1 is LGHNA and CDR2 is YSLEER in the germline V gene. This CDR3 spans 18 amino acids. J was trimmed by 7 bases and V by 1 base; bases with no gene match: 15. CDR3 amino acids: CASSQVGDGRGRNGELFF. The CDR3 region has the DNA TGCGCCAGCAGCCAAGTCGGGGACGGGCGGGGGAGAAACGGGGAGCTGTTTTTT.